These 19 T cell receptor beta chains originate from one sample sequenced in a study of identical twins. TCRdb processed the 5' RACE reads anew with MiXCR; each CDR3 protein has one entry. The sample comprises approximately 690,000 distinct CDR3 sequences, around 5.7% of which are singletons, and approximately 1.6% rests with the top ten. Sequenced sample: naive T cells sorted from blood. The origin of the receptors is a man aged 18 to 29 in good health.

This clonotype has ten or more counts. The rearrangement links TRBV20-1 to TRBJ2-2; D may be TRBD2 (7 bases). CDR3 length: 16 residues. Looked up from germline, CDR1 is DFQATT and CDR2 is SNEGSKA (reference sequence). Trimming removed 6 bases at V and 1 base at J, with 18 bases between. The CDR3 DNA sequence: TGCAGTGCCCCCCGAGGAGCGGGACAGAACACCGGGGAGCTGTTTTTT. Its protein product is CSAPRGAGQNTGELFF.

This clonotype was seen a few times. The chain recombines TRBV9 with TRBJ2-1; TRBD2 matches 8 bases. CDR1 SGDLS and CDR2 YYNGEE come from the germline V gene. The CDR3 runs 17 residues. Losses at the gene ends were 2 bases for V and 4 bases for J; bases not matched to a gene: 11. The CDR3 is CASSVLAGFSLYNEQFF. In DNA, the CDR3 is TGTGCCAGCAGCGTTTTAGCGGGGTTCTCTTTATACAATGAGCAGTTCTTC.

This clonotype was counted at least ten times. The chain links TRBV20-1 to TRBJ1-1; no reliable D call. Deletions cut 0 bases from V and 2 bases from J, with 13 bases between. CDR1 and CDR2 from the germline V gene are DFQATT and SNEGSKA (reference sequence). The CDR3 is made up of 15 amino acids. The CDR3 loop is CSARDWARTNTEAFF. The DNA for the CDR3 is TGCAGTGCTAGAGATTGGGCGCGGACCAACACTGAAGCTTTCTTT.

At least ten counts were recorded for this clonotype. The J gene is TRBJ2-7, the V gene TRBV7-2; 8 bases line up with TRBD2. The CDR3 runs 16 residues. J lost 4 bases, V lost 3 bases, and 11 bases had no gene match. Per germline, CDR1 SGHTA and CDR2 FQGNSA. The CDR3 region is CASSLLGLGAQYEQYF. In DNA form, the CDR3 reads TGTGCCAGCAGCTTGCTGGGACTAGGTGCTCAGTACGAGCAGTACTTC. The full variable domain, its missing parts supplied by reference TRBV7-2 and TRBJ2-7, is GAGVSQSPSNKVTEKGKDVELRCDPISGHTALYWYRQSLGQGLEFLIYFQGNSAPDKSGLPSDRFSAERTGGSVSTLTIQRTQQEDSAVYLCASSLLGLGAQYEQYFGPGTRLTVT.

The table lists this clonotype with many counts. This chain joins TRBV30 and TRBJ2-3; D not certain. The V gene's germline CDR1 is GTSNPN and CDR2 SVGIG (reference sequence). The length of the CDR3 is 15 residues. Trimming shortened V by 0 bases and J by 0 bases, and 10 bases separated the two germline ends. CDR3 region: CAWSVILPSTDTQYF. The CDR3 DNA follows: TGTGCCTGGAGTGTAATTCTCCCTAGCACAGATACGCAGTATTTT.

The chain carries TRBV7-9 and TRBJ1-1; tentatively, D is TRBD1 (6 bases). The CDR3 has 15 amino acids. CDR1 SEHNR and CDR2 FQNEAQ come from the germline V gene (reference sequence). The V gene lost 5 bases and the J gene lost 1 base, with 14 bases spanning the gap. The CDR3 sequence is CASSGHRAENTEAFF. CDR3 nucleotides: TGTGCCAGCAGCGGGCACAGGGCGGAGAACACTGAAGCTTTCTTT.

J is TRBJ2-6 and V is TRBV7-9, with D unresolved. CDR1 is SEHNR, CDR2 FQNEAQ, per germline (reference sequence). The CDR3 runs to 13 residues. V was shortened by 2 bases and J by 5 bases, with 4 bases between the two germline ends. The CDR3 DNA is TGTGCCAGCAGCTTAAGGTGGGCCAACGTCCTGACTTTC. It is translated as CASSLRWANVLTF.

This clonotype was observed many times. The chain links TRBV28 to TRBJ2-3; 7 bases align to TRBD2. V trimming: 6 bases; J trimming: 11 bases; junction bases outside the gene matches: 11. The CDR3 has 13 residues. From germline, CDR1 is MDHEN and CDR2 SYDVKM. In DNA, the CDR3 is TGTGCCAGCAGCCCATACCGGGACTACAGGCAGTATTTT. Protein: CASSPYRDYRQYF.

V usage is TRBV6-1 and J usage is TRBJ2-3, with a weak D call TRBD2 (6 bases). The CDR3 has 16 amino acids. The V end was cut by 7 bases, the J end by 1 base, with 18 bases between. Germline loops: CDR1 MNHNS, CDR2 SASEGT. The CDR3 DNA sequence: TGTGCCAGCACCGGCGGGGCTCCTGGGGGCACAGATACGCAGTATTTT. As protein: CASTGGAPGGTDTQYF.

The genes are TRBV6-2 or TRBV6-3 and TRBJ2-1; tentatively, D is TRBD1 (6 bases). V shed 2 bases and J shed 0 bases, with 23 bases lying between them. The CDR3 runs to 20 residues. Germline assignment: CDR1 MNHEY and CDR2 SVGEGT. The CDR3 bases are TGTGCCAGCAGTTACCCGCCAGATGTTAGGACAGTCACCTCCTACAATGAGCAGTTCTTC. Its translation is CASSYPPDVRTVTSYNEQFF.

This clonotype was counted at least ten times. The genes are TRBV7-8 and TRBJ2-5; D is unclear. V lost 2 bases and J 3 bases, leaving 13 bases between the germline ends. Germline CDR1 reads SGHVS; CDR2 reads FQNEAQ. The CDR3 spans 15 residues. The CDR3 here is CASSLPPWDKETQYF. In DNA, the CDR3 is TGTGCCAGCAGCTTACCCCCTTGGGATAAAGAGACCCAGTACTTC.

This clonotype was seen at least ten times. The chain uses TRBV5-6 and TRBJ2-1, with 8 bases identical to TRBD1. The CDR3 sequence is 15 residues long. With 2 bases clipped from V and 10 bases from J, the junction kept 11 bases outside the gene matches. Germline values: CDR1 SGHDT, CDR2 YYEEEE. The CDR3 is CASSFRDRIWAEQFF. CDR3 in DNA: TGTGCCAGCAGCTTCCGGGACAGGATTTGGGCGGAGCAGTTCTTC.

This clonotype has a count of ten or more. The rearrangement joins TRBV3-1 to TRBJ2-2; TRBD2 agrees at 15 bases. The CDR3 length is 18 residues. Trimming cost V 0 bases and J 4 bases; bases outside gene matches: 3. Per germline, CDR1 LGHDT and CDR2 YNNKEL (reference sequence). The CDR3 bases are TGTGCCAGCAGCCAAGAGGGACTAGCGGGAGGTGGCACCGGGGAGCTGTTTTTT. It encodes CASSQEGLAGGGTGELFF.

This clonotype was counted ten times or more. The gene calls are TRBV5-1 and TRBJ2-1, with D unresolved. Germline V CDR1 and CDR2: SGHRS, YFSETQ. The length of the CDR3 is 15 residues. V lost 0 bases, J lost 8 bases, and 15 bases lay in between. The CDR3 reads CASSLGGILMYEQFF. Written as DNA, the CDR3 is TGCGCCAGCAGCTTGGGTGGGATATTGATGTATGAGCAGTTCTTC. Variable domain in full (rest from reference TRBV5-1 and TRBJ2-1): KAGVTQTPRYLIKTRGQQVTLSCSPISGHRSVSWYQQTPGQGLQFLFEYFSETQRNKGNFPGRFSGRQFSNSRSEMNVSTLELGDSALYLCASSLGGILMYEQFFGPGTRLTVL.

This clonotype came up many times. V gene TRBV12-3 or TRBV12-4 combines with J gene TRBJ2-1; D is perhaps TRBD1 (6 bases). This CDR3 spans 15 amino acids. V was clipped by 3 bases and J by 6 bases, with 15 bases between them. CDR3 bases: TGTGCCAGCAGTTTTGGCCAGGGGTTACTCAATGAGCAGTTCTTC. Translation gives CASSFGQGLLNEQFF.

This clonotype occurred many times. The chain uses TRBV6-1 and TRBJ2-3; no reliable D call. CDR1 MNHNS and CDR2 SASEGT come from the germline V gene. The ends were cut back, 3 bases at V and 6 bases at J, with 7 bases in the middle. The CDR3 runs 12 residues. The CDR3 loop is CASSDPQDTQYF. The CDR3 DNA is TGTGCCAGCAGTGATCCGCAGGATACGCAGTATTTT.

This clonotype was seen many times. The chain recombines TRBV24-1 with TRBJ1-1, with a possible D match to TRBD1 (6 bases). The V gene lost 3 bases and the J gene lost 1 base, with 8 bases spanning the gap. This CDR3 has 14 amino acids. Germline V gene data show CDR1 as KGHDR and CDR2 as SFDVKD. CDR3 loop: CATSDARGNTEAFF. CDR3 DNA sequence: TGTGCCACCAGTGATGCCAGGGGGAACACTGAAGCTTTCTTT.

This clonotype showed up many times. This chain joins TRBV27 and TRBJ2-7, with 11 bases matching TRBD2. The V segment lost 0 bases and the J segment 4 bases; nucleotides outside the gene matches: 8. Per the germline V gene, CDR1 is MNHEY and CDR2 is SMNVEV (reference sequence). This CDR3 is built from 17 residues. Here the CDR3 reads CASSLSSGRAGGYEQYF. The CDR3 DNA follows: TGTGCCAGCAGTTTATCTAGCGGGAGGGCCGGGGGATACGAGCAGTACTTC.

The V gene is TRBV6-2 or TRBV6-3, the J gene TRBJ2-7, with D possibly being TRBD2 (5 bases). Per the germline V gene, CDR1 is MNHEY and CDR2 is SVGEGT. V lost 7 bases and J lost 2, with 12 bases in between. CDR3 length: 13 amino acids. The CDR3 sequence: CASTPTTPYEQYF. The DNA of the CDR3 is TGTGCCAGCACCCCGACTACCCCCTACGAGCAGTACTTC.